Sequencing of this T cell receptor (beta chain) was carried out in a study of T cells in Graves' hyperthyroidism and ophthalmopathy. For the study at large: Initial diagnosis, before any treatment, was when peripheral blood was collected.

This clonotype showed up just a few times. Antigen: not known. Overall study findings and caveats: Ophthalmopathy prediction by the model preceded onset by a median approximately six months.

Amplified regions were TCR beta CDR3 sequences from RNA transcripts. First-round RT-PCR targeting the TCR CDR3 was performed with the HTBI primer set. TCRdb passed the multiplex PCR reads through MiXCR, listing each CDR3 protein once. The table shows about 290,000 distinct CDR3 sequences, with roughly an eighth occurring only once. Uncontrolled infections, other autoimmune diseases, pregnancy or lactation led to exclusion of patients. PBMCs were collected from a 10 ml volume of fresh peripheral blood. V lost 4 bases, J lost 4 bases, and 8 bases stayed unmatched. Germline loops: CDR1 GTSNPN, CDR2 SVGIG (reference sequence). The CDR3 is made up of 15 amino acids.

This sequence was found in a woman aged 40 to 50 with Graves' hyperthyroidism. Source material: blood. The rearrangement links TRBV30 to TRBJ2-2; TRBD2 matches 8 bases. In DNA, the CDR3 is TGTGCCTGGAAGTTGGGACTAGGGTTCACCGGGGAGCTGTTTTTT. Its protein is CAWKLGLGFTGELFF.